Detailed here is one TCR beta chain. The antigen remains unidentified. From blood, about 250-550 ng of genomic DNA served as TRB template. These data come from a study of T and B cells in COVID-19 patients. Study in general: Peripheral blood came from COVID-19 patients with active infection or after recovery. The recovered patients had mostly mild to moderate COVID-19 with outpatient management.

The V gene's germline CDR1 is SEHNR and CDR2 FQNEAQ (reference sequence). The CDR3 totals 17 residues. J was trimmed by 7 bases and V by 1 base; bases with no gene match: 12. BIOMED2 TRB-A/B primer pools were used in multiplex TRB PCR. TCRdb analysed the multiplex PCR reads with MiXCR anew, one entry per CDR3 protein. The sample records some 21,000 distinct CDR3 sequences, over 25% being singletons. Study outcomes and limitations: Patients with COVID-19 reportedly showed strongly skewed T cell receptor beta variable and joining gene usage.

The specimen sequenced was blood. V gene TRBV7-9 combines with J gene TRBJ2-1, with 8 bases identical to TRBD2. The TCR comes from a human donor who had recovered from COVID-19. The DNA of the CDR3 is TGTGCCAGCAGCTTAGGATCCCTTAGCGGGGTAGGGAATGAGCAGTTCTTC. Residues: CASSLGSLSGVGNEQFF. The variable domain in full, with the rest retrieved from reference TRBV7-9 and TRBJ2-1, is DTGVSQNPRHKITKRGQNVTFRCDPISEHNRLYWYRQTLGQGPEFLTYFQNEAQLEKSRLLSDRFSAERPKGSFSTLEIQRTEQGDSAMYLCASSLGSLSGVGNEQFFGPGTRLTVL.